Listed below are T cell receptor beta chains from one sample, sequenced in a study of cytomegalovirus exposure and HLA in healthy donors. The assay was immunoSEQ multiplex PCR, and TCRdb's table has in-frame clones only and misses some. The data hold about 210,000 clones, with roughly 82% observed a single time. Sequenced sample: PBMCs. All receptors derive from a man aged 40-55 years in good health and CMV-seropositive. Both conserved end residues are part of each CDR3. Fields, in order: V gene, CDR3 protein.

V gene: TRBV9; CDR3 protein: CASSELAGVETQYF
V gene: TRBV5-1; CDR3 protein: CASSYIENYEQYF
V gene: TRBV29-1; CDR3 protein: CSVALDPVYEQYF
V gene: TRBV2; CDR3 protein: CASSKQQGASGYTF
V gene: TRBV4-1; CDR3 protein: CASSQDTGQGYEQYF
V gene: TRBV30; CDR3 protein: CAFKEQGNTEAFF
V gene: TRBV5-1; CDR3 protein: CASSPTQGSTGELFF
V gene: TRBV5-1; CDR3 protein: CASSADRDLTDTQYF
V gene: TRBV11-3; CDR3 protein: CASSHRPGLAGEDTQYF
V gene: TRBV7-8; CDR3 protein: CASTQSGNTEAFF
V gene: TRBV5-1; CDR3 protein: CASSLAGLGGYEQYF
V gene: TRBV6-1; CDR3 protein: CASSEISGRGGNEQFF
V gene: TRBV6-1; CDR3 protein: CASMKRLNTEAFF
V gene: TRBV18; CDR3 protein: CASSPRQIASTDTQYF
V gene: TRBV19; CDR3 protein: CASIGRSNEQFF
V gene: TRBV5-1; CDR3 protein: CASSLGQGNEKLFF
V gene: TRBV6-5; CDR3 protein: CASSYQIEGFRGYTF
V gene: TRBV5-1; CDR3 protein: CASGTGNTEAFF
V gene: TRBV5-1; CDR3 protein: CASSQGQGGTQYF
V gene: TRBV5-8; CDR3 protein: CASSPDREYYEQYF
V gene: TRBV19; CDR3 protein: CASSIVSGNNYGYTF
V gene: TRBV9; CDR3 protein: CASSSGQGAVTGELFF
V gene: TRBV11-2; CDR3 protein: CASSFSTGWSTPSYNEQFF
V gene: TRBV7-8; CDR3 protein: CASSFNVWQFYNEQFF
V gene: TRBV5-1; CDR3 protein: CASSLEASGLHNEQFF
V gene: TRBV29-1; CDR3 protein: CSATGLVKTDTQYF
V gene: TRBV6-1; CDR3 protein: CASRSGLADNYEQYF
V gene: TRBV2; CDR3 protein: CASRADRVSQPQHF
V gene: TRBV5-6; CDR3 protein: CASSFDKDRRRWETQYF
V gene: TRBV29-1; CDR3 protein: CSVRGRGGTEAFF
V gene: TRBV4-1; CDR3 protein: CASSQDRGEEEQFF
V gene: TRBV27; CDR3 protein: CASTDRENTEAFF
V gene: TRBV6-5; CDR3 protein: CASSYEGGEETQYF
V gene: TRBV7-9; CDR3 protein: CASSSSLRVAKNIQYF
V gene: TRBV5-6; CDR3 protein: CASTSSASGGGNEQFF
V gene: TRBV5-8; CDR3 protein: CASSLGSGGFNQPQHF
V gene: TRBV19; CDR3 protein: CASTRNEGGGFYNEQFF
V gene: TRBV19; CDR3 protein: CASSMYRSSYNEQFF
V gene: TRBV27; CDR3 protein: CASSFNTGTGTSYEQYF
V gene: TRBV6-6; CDR3 protein: CAGQGASNYGYTF
V gene: TRBV29-1; CDR3 protein: CSVESAGGSGELFF
V gene: TRBV28; CDR3 protein: CASSLNRGDYGYTF
V gene: TRBV19; CDR3 protein: CASSPDRGLPSGNTIYF
V gene: TRBV10-1; CDR3 protein: CASSASSYEQYF
V gene: TRBV5-4; CDR3 protein: CASSLAREVTGELFF
V gene: TRBV5-1; CDR3 protein: CASSLDPTGTGELFF
V gene: TRBV2; CDR3 protein: CASKARAGEVVDEQFF
V gene: TRBV5-6; CDR3 protein: CASSLAQVLYTEAFF
V gene: TRBV4-1; CDR3 protein: CASSQDATGTGIIYNQPQHF
V gene: TRBV5-4; CDR3 protein: CASSFTGTGSNEQFF
V gene: TRBV7-9; CDR3 protein: CASSSGTINNEQFF
V gene: TRBV6-5; CDR3 protein: CASSWDSSSYNEQFF
V gene: TRBV9; CDR3 protein: CASSFQVGTVQETQYF
V gene: TRBV6-5; CDR3 protein: CASSTGVDGYTF
V gene: TRBV7-3; CDR3 protein: CASSTRTSGTGTDTQYF
V gene: TRBV11-3; CDR3 protein: CASSEGMEVGNEQFF
V gene: TRBV6-5; CDR3 protein: CASSPGCEQFF